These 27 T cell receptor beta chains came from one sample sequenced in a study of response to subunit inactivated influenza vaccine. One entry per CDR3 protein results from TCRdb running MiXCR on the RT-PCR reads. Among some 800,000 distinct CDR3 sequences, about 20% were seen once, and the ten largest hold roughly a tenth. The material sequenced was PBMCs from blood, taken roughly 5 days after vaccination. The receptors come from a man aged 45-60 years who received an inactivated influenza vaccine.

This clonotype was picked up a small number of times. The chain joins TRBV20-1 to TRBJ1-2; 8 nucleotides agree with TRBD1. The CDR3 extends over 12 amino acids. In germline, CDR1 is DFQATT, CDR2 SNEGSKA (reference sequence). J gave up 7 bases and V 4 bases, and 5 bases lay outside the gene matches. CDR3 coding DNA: TGCAGTGCTATGACAGGGGTTGCTGGCTACACCTTC. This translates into CSAMTGVAGYTF.

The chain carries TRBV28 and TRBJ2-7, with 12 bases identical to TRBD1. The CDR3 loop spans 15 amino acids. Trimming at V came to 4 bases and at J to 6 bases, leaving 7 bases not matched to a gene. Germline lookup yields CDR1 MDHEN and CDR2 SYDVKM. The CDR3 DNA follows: TGTGCCAGCAGTTCCCCGGGACAGGGGGCTTCCGAGCAGTACTTC. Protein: CASSSPGQGASEQYF. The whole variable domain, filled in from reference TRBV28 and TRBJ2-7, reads DVKVTQSSRYLVKRTGEKVFLECVQDMDHENMFWYRQDPGLGLRLIYFSYDVKMKEKGDIPEGYSVSREKKERFSLILESASTNQTSMYLCASSSPGQGASEQYFGPGTRLTVT.

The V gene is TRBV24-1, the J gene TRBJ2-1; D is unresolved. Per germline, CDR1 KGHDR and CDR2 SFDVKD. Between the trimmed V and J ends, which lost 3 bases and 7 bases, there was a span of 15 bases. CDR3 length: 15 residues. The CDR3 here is CATSDEFNENNEQFF. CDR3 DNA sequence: TGTGCCACCAGTGATGAGTTCAATGAGAATAATGAGCAGTTCTTC.

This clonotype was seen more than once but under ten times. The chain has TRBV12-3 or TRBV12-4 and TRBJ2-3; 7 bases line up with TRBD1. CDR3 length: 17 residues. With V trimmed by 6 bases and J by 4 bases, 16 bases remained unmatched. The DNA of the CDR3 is TGTGCCAGCAGGGCCAGAAGGACAGGTCAGGGAGCAGATACGCAGTATTTT. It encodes CASRARRTGQGADTQYF.

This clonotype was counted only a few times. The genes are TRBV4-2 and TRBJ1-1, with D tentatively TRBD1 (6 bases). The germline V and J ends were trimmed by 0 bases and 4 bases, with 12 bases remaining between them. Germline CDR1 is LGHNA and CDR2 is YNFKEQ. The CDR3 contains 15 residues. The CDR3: CASSQDQGRSTEAFF. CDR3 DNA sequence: TGTGCCAGCAGCCAAGATCAGGGGAGGAGCACTGAAGCTTTCTTT.

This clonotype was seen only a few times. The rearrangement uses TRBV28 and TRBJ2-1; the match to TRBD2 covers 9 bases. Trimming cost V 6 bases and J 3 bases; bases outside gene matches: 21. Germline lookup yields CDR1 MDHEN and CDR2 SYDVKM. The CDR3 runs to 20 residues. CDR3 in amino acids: CASRPGTIIRLAVIYNEQFF. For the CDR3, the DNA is TGTGCCAGCAGGCCAGGGACAATAATAAGACTAGCGGTAATCTACAATGAGCAGTTCTTC.

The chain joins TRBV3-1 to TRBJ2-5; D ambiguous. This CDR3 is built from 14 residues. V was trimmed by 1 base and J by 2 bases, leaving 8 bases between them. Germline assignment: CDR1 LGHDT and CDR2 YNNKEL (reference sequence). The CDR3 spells CASSQVNLQETQYF. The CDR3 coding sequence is TGTGCCAGCAGCCAAGTGAATTTACAAGAGACCCAGTACTTC.

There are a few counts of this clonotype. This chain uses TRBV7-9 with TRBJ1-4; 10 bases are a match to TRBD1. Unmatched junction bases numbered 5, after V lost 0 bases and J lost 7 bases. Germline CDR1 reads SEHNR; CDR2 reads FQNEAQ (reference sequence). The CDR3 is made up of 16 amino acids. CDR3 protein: CASSLAVGQGVEKLFF. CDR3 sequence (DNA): TGTGCCAGCAGCTTAGCCGTTGGACAGGGGGTTGAAAAACTGTTTTTT.

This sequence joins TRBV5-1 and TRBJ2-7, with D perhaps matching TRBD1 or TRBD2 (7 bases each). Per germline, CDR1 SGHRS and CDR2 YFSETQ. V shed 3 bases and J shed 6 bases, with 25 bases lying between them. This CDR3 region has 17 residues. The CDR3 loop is CASSSRRGEGALGEQYF. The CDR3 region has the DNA TGCGCCAGCAGCTCCCGCCGGGGGGAGGGGGCACTAGGCGAGCAGTACTTC.

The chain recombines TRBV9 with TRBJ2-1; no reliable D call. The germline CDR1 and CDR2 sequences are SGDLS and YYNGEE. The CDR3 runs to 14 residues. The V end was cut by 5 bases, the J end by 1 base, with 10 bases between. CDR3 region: CASRALRSYNEQFF. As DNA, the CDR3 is TGTGCCAGCAGGGCACTCCGGTCCTACAATGAGCAGTTCTTC.

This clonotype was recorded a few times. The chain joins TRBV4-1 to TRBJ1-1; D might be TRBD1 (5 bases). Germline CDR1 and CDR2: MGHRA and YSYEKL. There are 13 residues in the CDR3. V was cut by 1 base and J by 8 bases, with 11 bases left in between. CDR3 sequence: CASSQVPRDEAFF. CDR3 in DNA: TGCGCCAGCAGCCAAGTCCCGAGGGACGAAGCTTTCTTT.

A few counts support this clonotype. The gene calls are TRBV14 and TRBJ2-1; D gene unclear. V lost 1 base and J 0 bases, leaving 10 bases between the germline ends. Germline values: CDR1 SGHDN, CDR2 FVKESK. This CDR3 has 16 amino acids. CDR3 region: CASSQVPSYSYNEQFF. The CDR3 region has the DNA TGTGCCAGCAGCCAAGTCCCCAGCTACTCCTACAATGAGCAGTTCTTC.

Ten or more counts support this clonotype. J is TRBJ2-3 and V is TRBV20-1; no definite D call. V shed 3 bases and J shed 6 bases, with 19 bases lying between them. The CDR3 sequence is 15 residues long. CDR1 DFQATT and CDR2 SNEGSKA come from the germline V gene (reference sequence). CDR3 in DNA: TGCAGTGCTAGGTTATCTTCCTACCCGCGGGATACGCAGTATTTT. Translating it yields CSARLSSYPRDTQYF.

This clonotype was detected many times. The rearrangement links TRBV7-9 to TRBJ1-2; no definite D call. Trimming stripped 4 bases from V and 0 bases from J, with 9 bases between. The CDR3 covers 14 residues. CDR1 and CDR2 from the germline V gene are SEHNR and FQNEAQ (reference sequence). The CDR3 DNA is TGTGCCAGCAGCTCACGGAGGCCTAACTATGGCTACACCTTC. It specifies CASSSRRPNYGYTF.

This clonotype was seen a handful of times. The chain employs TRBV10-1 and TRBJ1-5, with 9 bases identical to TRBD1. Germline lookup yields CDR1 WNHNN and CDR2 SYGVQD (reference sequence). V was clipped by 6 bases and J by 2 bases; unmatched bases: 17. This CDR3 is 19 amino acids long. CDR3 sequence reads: CASSRSSRDRVFGNQPQHF. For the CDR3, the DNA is TGCGCCAGCAGCAGATCCTCCCGGGACAGGGTTTTCGGCAATCAGCCCCAGCATTTT.

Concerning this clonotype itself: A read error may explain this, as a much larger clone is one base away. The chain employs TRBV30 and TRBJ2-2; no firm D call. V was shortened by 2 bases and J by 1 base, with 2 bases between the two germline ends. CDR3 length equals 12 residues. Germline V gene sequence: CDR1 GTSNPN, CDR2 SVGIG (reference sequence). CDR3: CAWSLNTGELFF. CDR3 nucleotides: TGTGCCTGGAGTCTGAACACCGGGGAGCTGTTTTTT.

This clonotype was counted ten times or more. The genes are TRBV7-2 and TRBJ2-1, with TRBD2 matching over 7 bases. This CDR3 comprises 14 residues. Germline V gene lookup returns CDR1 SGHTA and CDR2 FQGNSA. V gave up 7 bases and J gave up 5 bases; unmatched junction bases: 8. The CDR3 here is CASTSRTRHNEQFF. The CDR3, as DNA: TGTGCCAGCACCTCGAGGACTAGACACAATGAGCAGTTCTTC.

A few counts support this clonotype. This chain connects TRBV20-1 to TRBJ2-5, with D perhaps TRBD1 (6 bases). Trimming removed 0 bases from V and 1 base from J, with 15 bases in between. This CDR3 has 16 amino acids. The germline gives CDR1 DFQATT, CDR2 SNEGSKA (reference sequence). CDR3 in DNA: TGCAGTGCTAGAGATCCGGGACACCTGATCCAAGAGACCCAGTACTTC. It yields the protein CSARDPGHLIQETQYF.

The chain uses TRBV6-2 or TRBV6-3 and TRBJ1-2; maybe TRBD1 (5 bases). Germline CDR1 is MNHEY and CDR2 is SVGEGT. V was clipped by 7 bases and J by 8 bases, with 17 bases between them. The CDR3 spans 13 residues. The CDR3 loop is CASILSWGGGYTF. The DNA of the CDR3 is TGTGCCAGCATCCTGTCGTGGGGCGGCGGCTACACCTTC.

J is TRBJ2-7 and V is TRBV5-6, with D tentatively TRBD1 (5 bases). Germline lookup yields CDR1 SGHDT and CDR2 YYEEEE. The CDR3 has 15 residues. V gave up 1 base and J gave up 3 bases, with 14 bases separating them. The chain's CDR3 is CASSLSWYQGYEQYF. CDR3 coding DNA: TGTGCCAGCAGCTTGTCTTGGTATCAGGGCTACGAGCAGTACTTC.

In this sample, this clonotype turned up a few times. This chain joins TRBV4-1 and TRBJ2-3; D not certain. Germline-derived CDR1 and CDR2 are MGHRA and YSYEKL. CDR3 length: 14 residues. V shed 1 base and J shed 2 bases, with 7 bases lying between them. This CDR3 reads CASSQGISTDTQYF. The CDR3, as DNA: TGCGCCAGCAGCCAAGGGATCTCCACAGATACGCAGTATTTT.

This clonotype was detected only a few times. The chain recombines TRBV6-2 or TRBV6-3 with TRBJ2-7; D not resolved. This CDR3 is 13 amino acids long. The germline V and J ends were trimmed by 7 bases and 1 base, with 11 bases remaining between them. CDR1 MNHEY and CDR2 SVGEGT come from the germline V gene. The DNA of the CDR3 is TGTGCCAGCACCGACCGTAAGTCCTACGAGCAGTACTTC. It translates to CASTDRKSYEQYF.

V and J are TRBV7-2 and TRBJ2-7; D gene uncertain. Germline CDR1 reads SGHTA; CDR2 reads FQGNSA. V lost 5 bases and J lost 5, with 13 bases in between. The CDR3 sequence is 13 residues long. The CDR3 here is CASSPRRFDEQYF. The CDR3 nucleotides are TGTGCCAGCAGCCCCCGACGCTTCGACGAGCAGTACTTC.

CDR3 residues: CASSFYLTEAFF. As DNA, the CDR3 is TGTGCCAGCAGCTTTTATCTCACTGAAGCTTTCTTT. The chain employs TRBV7-9 and TRBJ1-1; D is ambiguous. V shed 3 bases and J shed 4 bases, with 6 bases lying between them. Per the germline V gene, CDR1 is SEHNR and CDR2 is FQNEAQ (reference sequence). The length of the CDR3 is 12 residues.

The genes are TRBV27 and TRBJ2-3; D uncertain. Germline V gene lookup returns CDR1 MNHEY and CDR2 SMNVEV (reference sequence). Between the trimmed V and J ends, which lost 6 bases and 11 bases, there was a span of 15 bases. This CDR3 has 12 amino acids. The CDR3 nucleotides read TGTGCCAGCAGGGGCATCCCCGAACGGCAGTATTTT. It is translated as CASRGIPERQYF.

CDR3 in amino acids: CASSSSRGLAGDYSYNEQFF. CDR3 DNA sequence: TGTGCCAGCAGCTCTAGTAGGGGACTAGCGGGGGACTATTCCTACAATGAGCAGTTCTTC. The chain carries TRBV11-1 and TRBJ2-1, with 14 bases matching TRBD2. This CDR3 is built from 20 residues. V lost 4 bases and J lost 1; bases outside the gene matches: 12. Per germline, CDR1 SGHAT and CDR2 FQDESV (reference sequence).

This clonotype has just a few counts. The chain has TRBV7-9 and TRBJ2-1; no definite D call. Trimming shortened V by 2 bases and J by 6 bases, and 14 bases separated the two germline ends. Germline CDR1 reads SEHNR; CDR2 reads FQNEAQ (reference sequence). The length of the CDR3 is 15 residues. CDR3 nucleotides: TGTGCCAGCAGCTTACATCCGCACCAGTCCAATGAGCAGTTCTTC. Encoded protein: CASSLHPHQSNEQFF.